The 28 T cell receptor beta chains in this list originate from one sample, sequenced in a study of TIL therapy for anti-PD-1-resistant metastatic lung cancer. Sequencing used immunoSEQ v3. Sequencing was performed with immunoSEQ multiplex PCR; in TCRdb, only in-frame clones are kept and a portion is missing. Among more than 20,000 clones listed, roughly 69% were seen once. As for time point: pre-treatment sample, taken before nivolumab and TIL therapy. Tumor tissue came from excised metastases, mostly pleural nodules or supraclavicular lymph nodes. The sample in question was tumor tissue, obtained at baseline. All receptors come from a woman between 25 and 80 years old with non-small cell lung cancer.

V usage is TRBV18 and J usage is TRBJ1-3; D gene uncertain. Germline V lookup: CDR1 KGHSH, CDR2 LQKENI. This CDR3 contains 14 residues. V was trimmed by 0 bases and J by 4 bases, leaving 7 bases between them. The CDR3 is CASSPPGNGNTIYF. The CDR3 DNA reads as TGTGCCAGCTCACCACCGGGGAACGGAAACACCATATATTTT.

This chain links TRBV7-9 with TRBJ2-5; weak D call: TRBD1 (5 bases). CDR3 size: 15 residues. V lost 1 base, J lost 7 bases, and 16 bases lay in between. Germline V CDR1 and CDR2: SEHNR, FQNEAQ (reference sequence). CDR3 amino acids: CASSLGGSDPRTQYF. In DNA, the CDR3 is TGTGCCAGCAGCTTAGGGGGCAGCGACCCGAGGACCCAGTACTTC. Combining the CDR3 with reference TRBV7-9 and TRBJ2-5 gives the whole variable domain DTGVSQNPRHKITKRGQNVTFRCDPISEHNRLYWYRQTLGQGPEFLTYFQNEAQLEKSRLLSDRFSAERPKGSFSTLEIQRTEQGDSAMYLCASSLGGSDPRTQYFGPGTRLLVL.

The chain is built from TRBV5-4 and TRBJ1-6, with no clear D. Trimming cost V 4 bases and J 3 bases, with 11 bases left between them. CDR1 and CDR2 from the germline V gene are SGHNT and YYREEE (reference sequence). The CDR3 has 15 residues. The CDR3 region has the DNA TGTGCCAGCAGCCTTGCTGGCCTCTATAATTCACCCCTCCACTTT. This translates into CASSLAGLYNSPLHF.

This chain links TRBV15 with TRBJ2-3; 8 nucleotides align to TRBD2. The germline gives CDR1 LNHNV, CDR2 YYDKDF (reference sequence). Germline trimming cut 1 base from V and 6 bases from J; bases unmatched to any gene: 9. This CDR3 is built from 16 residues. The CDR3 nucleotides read TGTGCCACCAGCAGAGGTGGAGCGGGAGTAGCGGATACGCAGTATTTT. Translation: CATSRGGAGVADTQYF. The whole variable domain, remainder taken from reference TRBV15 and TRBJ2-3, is DAMVIQNPRYQVTQFGKPVTLSCSQTLNHNVMYWYQQKSSQAPKLLFHYYDKDFNNEADTPDNFQSRRPNTSFCFLDIRSPGLGDTAMYLCATSRGGAGVADTQYFGPGTRLTVL.

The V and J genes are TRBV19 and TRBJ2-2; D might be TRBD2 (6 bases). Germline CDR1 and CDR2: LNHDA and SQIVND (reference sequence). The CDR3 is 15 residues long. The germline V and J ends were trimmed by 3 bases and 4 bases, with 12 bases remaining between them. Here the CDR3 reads CASSISGGSTGELFF. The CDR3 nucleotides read TGTGCCAGTAGTATCTCTGGGGGGAGCACCGGGGAGCTGTTTTTT.

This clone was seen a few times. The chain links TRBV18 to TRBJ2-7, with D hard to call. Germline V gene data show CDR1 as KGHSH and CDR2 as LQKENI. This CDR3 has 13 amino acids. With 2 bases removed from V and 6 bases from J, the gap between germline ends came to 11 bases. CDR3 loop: CASSPAAIGEQYF. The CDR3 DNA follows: TGTGCCAGCTCACCAGCAGCAATCGGCGAGCAGTACTTC. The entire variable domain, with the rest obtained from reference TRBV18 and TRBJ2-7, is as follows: NAGVMQNPRHLVRRRGQEARLRCSPMKGHSHVYWYRQLPEEGLKFMVYLQKENIIDESGMPKERFSAEFPKEGPSILRIQQVVRGDSAAYFCASSPAAIGEQYFGPGTRLTVT.

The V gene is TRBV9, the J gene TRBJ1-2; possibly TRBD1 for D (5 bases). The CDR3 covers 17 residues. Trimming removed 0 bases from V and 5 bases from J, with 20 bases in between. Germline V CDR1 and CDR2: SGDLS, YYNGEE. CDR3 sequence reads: CASSVEAGRRGGYGYTF. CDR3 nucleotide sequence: TGTGCCAGCAGCGTAGAAGCCGGACGGAGGGGAGGGTATGGCTACACCTTC.

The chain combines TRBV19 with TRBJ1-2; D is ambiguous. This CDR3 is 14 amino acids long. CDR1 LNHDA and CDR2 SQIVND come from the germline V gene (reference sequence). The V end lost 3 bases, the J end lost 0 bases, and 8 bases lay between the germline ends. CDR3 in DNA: TGTGCCAGTAGTATCACCGGGCCTAACTATGGCTACACCTTC. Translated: CASSITGPNYGYTF.

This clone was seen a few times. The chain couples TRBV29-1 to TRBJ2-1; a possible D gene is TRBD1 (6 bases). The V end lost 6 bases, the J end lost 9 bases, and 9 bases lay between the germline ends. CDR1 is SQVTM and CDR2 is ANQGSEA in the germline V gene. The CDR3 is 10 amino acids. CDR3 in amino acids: CSVGDIEQFF. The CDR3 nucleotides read TGCAGCGTGGGGGACATTGAGCAGTTCTTC.

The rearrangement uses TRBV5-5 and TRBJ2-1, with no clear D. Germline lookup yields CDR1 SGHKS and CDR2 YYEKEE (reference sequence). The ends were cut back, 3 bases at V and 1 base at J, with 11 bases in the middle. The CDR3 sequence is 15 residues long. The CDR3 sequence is CASSWDLVSYNEQFF. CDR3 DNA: TGTGCCAGCAGCTGGGATCTAGTATCCTACAATGAGCAGTTCTTC.

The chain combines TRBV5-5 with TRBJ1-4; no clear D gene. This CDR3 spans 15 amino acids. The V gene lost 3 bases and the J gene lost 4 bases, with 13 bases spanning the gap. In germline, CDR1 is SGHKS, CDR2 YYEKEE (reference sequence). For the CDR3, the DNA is TGTGCCAGCAGCTGGCCCGGGGAGAGTAATGAAAAACTGTTTTTT. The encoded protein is CASSWPGESNEKLFF. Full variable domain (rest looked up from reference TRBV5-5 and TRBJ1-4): DAGVTQSPTHLIKTRGQQVTLRCSPISGHKSVSWYQQVLGQGPQFIFQYYEKEERGRGNFPDRFSARQFPNYSSELNVNALLLGDSALYLCASSWPGESNEKLFFGSGTQLSVL.

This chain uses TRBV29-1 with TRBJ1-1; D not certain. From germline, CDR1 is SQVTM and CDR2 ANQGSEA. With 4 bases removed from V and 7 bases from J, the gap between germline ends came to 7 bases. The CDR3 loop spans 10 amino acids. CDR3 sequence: CSVGALEAFF. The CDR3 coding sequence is TGCAGCGTTGGGGCACTTGAAGCTTTCTTT.

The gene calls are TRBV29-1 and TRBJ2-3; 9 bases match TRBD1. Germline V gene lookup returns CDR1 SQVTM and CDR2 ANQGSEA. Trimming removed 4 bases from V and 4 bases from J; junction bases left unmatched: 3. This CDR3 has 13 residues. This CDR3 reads CSVGTGGADTQYF. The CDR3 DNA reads TGCAGCGTTGGTACAGGGGGCGCAGATACGCAGTATTTT.

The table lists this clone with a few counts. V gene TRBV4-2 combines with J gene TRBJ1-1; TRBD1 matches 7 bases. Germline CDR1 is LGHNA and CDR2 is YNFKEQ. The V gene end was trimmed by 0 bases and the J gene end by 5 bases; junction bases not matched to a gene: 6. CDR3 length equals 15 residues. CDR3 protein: CASSQDWGRGTEAFF. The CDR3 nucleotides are TGTGCCAGCAGCCAAGATTGGGGCAGGGGGACTGAAGCTTTCTTT.

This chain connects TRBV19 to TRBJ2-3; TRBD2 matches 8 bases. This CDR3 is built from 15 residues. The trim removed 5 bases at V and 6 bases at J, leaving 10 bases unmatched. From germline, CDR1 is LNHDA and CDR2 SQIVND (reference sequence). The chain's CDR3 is CASSLFSGSLDTQYF. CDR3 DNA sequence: TGTGCCAGTAGTCTTTTCAGCGGGAGTTTGGATACGCAGTATTTT.

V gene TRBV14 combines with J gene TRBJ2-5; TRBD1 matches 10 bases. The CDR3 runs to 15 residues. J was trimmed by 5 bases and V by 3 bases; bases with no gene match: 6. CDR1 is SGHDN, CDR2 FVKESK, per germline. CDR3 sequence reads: CASSQTGGAGETQYF. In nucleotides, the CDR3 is TGTGCCAGCAGCCAGACAGGGGGCGCTGGGGAGACCCAGTACTTC.

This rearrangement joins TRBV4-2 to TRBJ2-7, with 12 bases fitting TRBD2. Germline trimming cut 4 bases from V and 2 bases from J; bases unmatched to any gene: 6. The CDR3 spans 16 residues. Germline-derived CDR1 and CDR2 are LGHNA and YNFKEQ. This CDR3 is CASSRELAGGAYEQYF. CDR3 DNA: TGTGCCAGCAGCCGCGAACTAGCGGGAGGTGCCTACGAGCAGTACTTC.

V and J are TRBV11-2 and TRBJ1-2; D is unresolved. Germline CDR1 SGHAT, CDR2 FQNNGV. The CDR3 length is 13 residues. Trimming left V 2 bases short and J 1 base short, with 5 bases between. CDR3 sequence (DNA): TGTGCCAGCAGCTTAAGACTTAACTATGGCTACACCTTC. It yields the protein CASSLRLNYGYTF.

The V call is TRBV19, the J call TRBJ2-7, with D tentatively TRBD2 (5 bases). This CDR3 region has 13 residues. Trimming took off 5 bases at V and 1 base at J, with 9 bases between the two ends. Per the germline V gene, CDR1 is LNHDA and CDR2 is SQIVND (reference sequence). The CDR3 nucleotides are TGTGCCAGTAGTTTCGGGGAATCCTACGAGCAGTACTTC. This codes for CASSFGESYEQYF.

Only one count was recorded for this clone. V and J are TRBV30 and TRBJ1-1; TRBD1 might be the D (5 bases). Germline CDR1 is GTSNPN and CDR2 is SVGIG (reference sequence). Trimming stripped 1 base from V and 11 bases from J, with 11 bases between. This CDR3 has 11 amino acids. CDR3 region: CAWSGTRRAFF. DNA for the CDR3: TGTGCCTGGAGTGGGACAAGGAGGGCTTTCTTT. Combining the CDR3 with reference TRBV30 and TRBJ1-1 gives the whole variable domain SQTIHQWPATLVQPVGSPLSLECTVEGTSNPNLYWYRQAAGRGLQLLFYSVGIGQISSEVPQNLSASRPQDRQFILSSKKLLLSDSGFYLCAWSGTRRAFFGQGTRLTVV.

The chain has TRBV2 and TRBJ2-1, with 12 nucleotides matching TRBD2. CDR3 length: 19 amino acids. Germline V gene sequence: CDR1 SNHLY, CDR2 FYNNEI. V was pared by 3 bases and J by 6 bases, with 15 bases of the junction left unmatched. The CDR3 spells CASSDLPYSTSGSLNEQFF. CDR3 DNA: TGTGCCAGCAGTGATCTCCCCTACTCGACTAGCGGGAGCCTCAATGAGCAGTTCTTC.

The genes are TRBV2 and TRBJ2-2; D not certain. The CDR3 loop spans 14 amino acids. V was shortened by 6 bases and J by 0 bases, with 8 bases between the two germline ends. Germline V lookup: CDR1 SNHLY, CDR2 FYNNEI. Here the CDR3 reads CASRVDTNTGELFF. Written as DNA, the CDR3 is TGTGCCAGCAGGGTCGACACGAACACCGGGGAGCTGTTTTTT.

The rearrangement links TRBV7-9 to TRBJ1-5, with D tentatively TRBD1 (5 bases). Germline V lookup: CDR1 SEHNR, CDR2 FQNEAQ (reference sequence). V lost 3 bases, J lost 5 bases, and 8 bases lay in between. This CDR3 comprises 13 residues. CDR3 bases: TGTGCCAGCAGCTTCGGGGGGGATCAGCCCCAGCATTTT. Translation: CASSFGGDQPQHF.

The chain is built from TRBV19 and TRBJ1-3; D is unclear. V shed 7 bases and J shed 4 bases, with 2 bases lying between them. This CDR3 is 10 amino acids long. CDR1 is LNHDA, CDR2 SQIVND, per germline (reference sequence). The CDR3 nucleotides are TGTGCCAGTACCGGAAACACCATATATTTT. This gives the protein CASTGNTIYF. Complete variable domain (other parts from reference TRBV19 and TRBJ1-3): DGGITQSPKYLFRKEGQNVTLSCEQNLNHDAMYWYRQDPGQGLRLIYYSQIVNDFQKGDIAEGYSVSREKKESFPLTVTSAQKNPTAFYLCASTGNTIYFGEGSWLTVV.

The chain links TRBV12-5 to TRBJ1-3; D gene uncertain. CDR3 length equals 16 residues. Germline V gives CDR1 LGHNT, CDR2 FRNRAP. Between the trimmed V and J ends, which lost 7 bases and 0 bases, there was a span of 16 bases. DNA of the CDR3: TGTGCTAGTGTCCCAATCACTCAAAACTCTGGAAACACCATATATTTT. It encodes CASVPITQNSGNTIYF.

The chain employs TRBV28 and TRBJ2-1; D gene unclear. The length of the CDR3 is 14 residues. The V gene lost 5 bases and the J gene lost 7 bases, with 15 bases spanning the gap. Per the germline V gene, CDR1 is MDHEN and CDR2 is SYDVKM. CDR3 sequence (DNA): TGTGCCAGCAGTCTACACATGGGAATGAATGAGCAGTTCTTC. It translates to CASSLHMGMNEQFF.

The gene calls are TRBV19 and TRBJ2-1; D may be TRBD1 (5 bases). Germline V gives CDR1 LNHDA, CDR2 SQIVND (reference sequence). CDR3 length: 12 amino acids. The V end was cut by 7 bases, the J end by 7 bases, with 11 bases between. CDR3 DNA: TGTGCCAGTACAGGGTTTTTGAATGAGCAGTTCTTC. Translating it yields CASTGFLNEQFF.

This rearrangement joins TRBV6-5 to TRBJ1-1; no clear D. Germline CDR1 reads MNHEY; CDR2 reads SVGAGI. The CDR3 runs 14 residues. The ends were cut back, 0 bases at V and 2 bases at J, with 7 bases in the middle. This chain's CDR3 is CASSYSGRNTEAFF. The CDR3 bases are TGTGCCAGCAGTTACTCGGGCAGAAACACTGAAGCTTTCTTT.